These 18 T cell receptor beta chains were sequenced from one sample in a study of T-cell reconstitution after alpha-beta-depleted transplantation in children. TCRbeta library preparation incorporated unique molecular identifiers. TCRdb fed the PCR reads into MiXCR, producing one record per CDR3 protein. The sample lists about 130,000 distinct CDR3 sequences, roughly 9% occurring once. The input for sequencing was PBMCs, mostly from graft donor cells, taken 180 days after TCRalphabeta/CD19-depleted stem cell transplant. All receptors derive from a girl under three years old who had a stem cell transplant for combined immunodeficiency, so the T cells may come from the graft donor.

V gene TRBV29-1 combines with J gene TRBJ2-7, with TRBD2 identical over 10 bases. Germline trimming cut 5 bases from V and 2 bases from J; bases unmatched to any gene: 6. The germline CDR1 and CDR2 sequences are SQVTM and ANQGSEA. This CDR3 has 14 residues. The CDR3 reads CSVTSGRATYEQYF. For the CDR3, the DNA is TGCAGCGTTACGAGCGGGAGGGCAACCTACGAGCAGTACTTC.

This clonotype was detected a few times. The V gene is TRBV15, the J gene TRBJ1-4; D call uncertain. Germline values: CDR1 LNHNV, CDR2 YYDKDF (reference sequence). The CDR3 sequence is 11 residues long. V lost 6 bases and J lost 10, with 9 bases in between. The CDR3, as DNA: TGTGCCACCAGGGCTGAGGGAAAACTGTTTTTT. This encodes CATRAEGKLFF.

The rearrangement joins TRBV10-3 to TRBJ2-1; 15 bases are shared with TRBD2. The V gene end was trimmed by 10 bases and the J gene end by 8 bases; junction bases not matched to a gene: 12. The CDR3 sequence is 16 residues long. Germline V gives CDR1 ENHRY, CDR2 SYGVKD. The chain's CDR3 is CATWTSGRAGVDEQFF. Written as DNA, the CDR3 is TGTGCCACCTGGACTAGCGGGAGGGCCGGTGTGGATGAGCAGTTCTTC.

This clonotype was seen only a few times. The J gene is TRBJ2-5, the V gene TRBV7-2, with TRBD1 as a possible D gene (6 bases). CDR1 is SGHTA and CDR2 is FQGNSA in the germline V gene. The CDR3 is made up of 12 amino acids. V was clipped by 2 bases and J by 5 bases, with 6 bases between them. The CDR3 DNA reads TGTGCCAGCAGCTTAAGGGGGGAGACCCAGTACTTC. Its protein product is CASSLRGETQYF.

This chain connects TRBV4-3 to TRBJ2-2; TRBD2 aligns across 8 bases. V lost 2 bases to trimming and J lost 6 bases; unmatched junction nucleotides: 5. Germline lookup yields CDR1 LGHNA and CDR2 YSLEER. This CDR3 spans 15 amino acids. In DNA form, the CDR3 reads TGCGCCAGCAGCCAATGGGCTAGCGGGCCCGGGGAGCTGTTTTTT. Translation: CASSQWASGPGELFF.

This rearrangement joins TRBV29-1 to TRBJ2-1, with 13 bases fitting TRBD2. V gave up 5 bases and J gave up 8 bases; unmatched junction bases: 6. CDR1 is SQVTM, CDR2 ANQGSEA, per germline. The CDR3 covers 14 residues. CDR3 in amino acids: CSVRTSGSMDEQFF. In DNA, the CDR3 is TGCAGCGTTCGGACTAGCGGGAGCATGGATGAGCAGTTCTTC.

The table lists this clonotype with many counts. The chain is built from TRBV5-1 and TRBJ2-2; 8 bases are shared with TRBD1. J lost 6 bases, V lost 6 bases, and 4 bases had no gene match. This CDR3 region has 13 residues. CDR1 and CDR2 (germline): SGHRS, YFSETQ. The CDR3, as DNA: TGCGCCAGCAACCTCAGGGGGCCCGGGGAGCTGTTTTTT. Amino acid sequence: CASNLRGPGELFF.

This clonotype turned up a few times. V usage is TRBV6-1 and J usage is TRBJ2-1, with D possibly being TRBD1 (6 bases). The V gene's germline CDR1 is MNHNS and CDR2 SASEGT. V was trimmed by 6 bases and J by 3 bases, leaving 15 bases between them. The CDR3 runs to 15 residues. The CDR3 loop is CASSPGTLLYNEQFF. In nucleotides, the CDR3 is TGTGCCAGCAGCCCCGGGACACTCCTCTACAATGAGCAGTTCTTC.

V is TRBV20-1 and J is TRBJ1-5; 8 positions match TRBD1. Germline values: CDR1 DFQATT, CDR2 SNEGSKA (reference sequence). V lost 2 bases to trimming and J lost 1 base; unmatched junction nucleotides: 7. The CDR3 has 16 residues. CDR3 sequence: CSARRSGTGSNQPQHF. CDR3 DNA sequence: TGCAGTGCTAGACGGTCCGGGACAGGCAGCAATCAGCCCCAGCATTTT.

The table lists this clonotype with many counts. V and J are TRBV10-3 and TRBJ2-5, with 8 bases matching TRBD2. The germline V gene has CDR1 ENHRY and CDR2 SYGVKD. V lost 3 bases, J lost 3 bases, and 0 bases stayed unmatched. The CDR3 contains 13 residues. The CDR3 reads CAISDSGEETQYF. CDR3 sequence (DNA): TGTGCCATCAGTGATAGCGGGGAAGAGACCCAGTACTTC.

V usage is TRBV5-6 and J usage is TRBJ2-4; TRBD2 agrees at 10 bases. The CDR3 extends over 16 amino acids. Germline-derived CDR1 and CDR2 are SGHDT and YYEEEE. V shed 0 bases, J shed 9 bases, and the junction held 9 bases outside the gene matches. CDR3 nucleotides: TGTGCCAGCAGCTTGGTAATAGCGGGAGGAGGGAGCATTCAGTACTTC. Its translation is CASSLVIAGGGSIQYF. Using reference TRBV5-6 and TRBJ2-4 for the parts outside the CDR3, the full variable domain is DAGVTQSPTHLIKTRGQQVTLRCSPKSGHDTVSWYQQALGQGPQFIFQYYEEEERQRGNFPDRFSGHQFPNYSSELNVNALLLGDSALYLCASSLVIAGGGSIQYFGAGTRLSVL.

This chain links TRBV20-1 with TRBJ2-5; TRBD2 matches at 12 bases. The CDR3 runs to 13 residues. Germline loops: CDR1 DFQATT, CDR2 SNEGSKA (reference sequence). Germline trimming cut 5 bases from V and 7 bases from J; bases unmatched to any gene: 5. The CDR3 DNA sequence: TGCAGTGCTCACCCGGGACTAGCGGGGACCCAGTACTTC. This translates into CSAHPGLAGTQYF.

This clonotype has at least ten counts. The CDR3 DNA follows: TGTGCCAGCAGTTTAGATCAGCCCCAGCATTTT. Translated, it gives CASSLDQPQHF. V and J are TRBV12-3 or TRBV12-4 and TRBJ1-5; D gene unclear. The ends were cut back, 1 base at V and 5 bases at J, with 0 bases in the middle. The CDR3 contains 11 residues.

For this clonotype: Mismatch with germline at one junction end may stem from a read error. The rearrangement links TRBV14 to TRBJ2-4; 8 bases are shared with TRBD1. Germline CDR1 SGHDN, CDR2 FVKESK. The CDR3 covers 16 residues. CDR3 sequence: CASSQAQGQAKNSQYF. DNA for the CDR3: TGTGCCAGCAGCCAAGCCCAGGGACAGGCCAAAAACAGTCAGTACTTC.

This clonotype occurred a few times. The V gene is TRBV7-9, the J gene TRBJ2-2; TRBD1 matches 9 bases. Germline V gene lookup returns CDR1 SEHNR and CDR2 FQNEAQ (reference sequence). J was trimmed by 4 bases and V by 6 bases; bases with no gene match: 6. The CDR3 contains 15 residues. DNA for the CDR3: TGTGCCAGCAGTCAACTACAGGGGGCCACCGGGGAGCTGTTTTTT. Encoded protein: CASSQLQGATGELFF.

V gene TRBV6-1 combines with J gene TRBJ2-4; D may be TRBD1 or TRBD2 (5 bases each). This CDR3 has 14 amino acids. Germline V gene sequence: CDR1 MNHNS, CDR2 SASEGT. V lost 6 bases and J 11 bases, leaving 20 bases between the germline ends. CDR3 region: CASSDQTLLGVQYF. CDR3 sequence (DNA): TGTGCCAGCAGCGATCAGACCCTGTTGGGGGTTCAGTACTTC.

The chain carries TRBV4-1 and TRBJ1-4, with D possibly TRBD1 on 6 matching bases. The length of the CDR3 is 19 residues. Trimming took 1 base from V and 0 from J, leaving 18 bases between them. CDR1 and CDR2 (germline): MGHRA, YSYEKL. This CDR3 is CASSQGTGWGIATNEKLFF. For the CDR3, the DNA is TGCGCCAGCAGCCAAGGAACAGGGTGGGGGATTGCAACTAATGAAAAACTGTTTTTT.

This clonotype was recorded a few times. This chain uses TRBV29-1 with TRBJ2-7, with 9 bases lining up with TRBD2. In germline, CDR1 is SQVTM, CDR2 ANQGSEA. V was clipped by 4 bases and J by 1 base; unmatched bases: 11. The length of the CDR3 is 16 residues. CDR3 nucleotides: TGCAGCGTTGTGGGGGCAGCGGGAGGCTTATCCTACGAGCAGTACTTC. Translating gives CSVVGAAGGLSYEQYF.